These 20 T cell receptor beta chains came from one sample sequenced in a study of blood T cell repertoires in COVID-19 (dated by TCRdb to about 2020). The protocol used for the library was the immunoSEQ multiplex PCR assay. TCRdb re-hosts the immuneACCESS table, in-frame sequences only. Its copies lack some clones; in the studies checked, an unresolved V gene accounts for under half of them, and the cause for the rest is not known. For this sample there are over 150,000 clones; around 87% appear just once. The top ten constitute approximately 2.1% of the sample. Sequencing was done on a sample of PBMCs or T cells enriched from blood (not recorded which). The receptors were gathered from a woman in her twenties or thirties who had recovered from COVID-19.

Here the CDR3 reads CASSSLDSSETQYF. In nucleotides, the CDR3 is TGTGCCAGCAGCTCCCTGGACAGCTCAGAGACCCAGTACTTC. V gene TRBV7-6 combines with J gene TRBJ2-5; a weak D match, TRBD1 (6 bases). Germline V gene sequence: CDR1 SGHVS, CDR2 FNYEAQ. The CDR3 has 14 amino acids. Trimming removed 4 bases from V and 4 bases from J, with 13 bases in between.

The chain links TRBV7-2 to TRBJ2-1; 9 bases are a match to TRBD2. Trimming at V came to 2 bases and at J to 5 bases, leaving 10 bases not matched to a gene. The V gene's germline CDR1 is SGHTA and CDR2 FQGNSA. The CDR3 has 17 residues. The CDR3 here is CASSLSGGGRADNEQFF. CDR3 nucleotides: TGTGCCAGCAGCTTATCCGGCGGCGGGAGGGCTGACAATGAGCAGTTCTTC. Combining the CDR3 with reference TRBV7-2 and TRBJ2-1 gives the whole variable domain GAGVSQSPSNKVTEKGKDVELRCDPISGHTALYWYRQSLGQGLEFLIYFQGNSAPDKSGLPSDRFSAERTGGSVSTLTIQRTQQEDSAVYLCASSLSGGGRADNEQFFGPGTRLTVL.

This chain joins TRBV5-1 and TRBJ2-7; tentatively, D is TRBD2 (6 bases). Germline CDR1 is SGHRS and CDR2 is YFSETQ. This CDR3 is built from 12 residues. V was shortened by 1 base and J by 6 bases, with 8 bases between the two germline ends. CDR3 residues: CASSLQGGEQYF. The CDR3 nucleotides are TGCGCCAGCAGCTTGCAGGGAGGCGAGCAGTACTTC.

The CDR3 here is CASRRLAGGPTDTQYF. CDR3 nucleotide sequence: TGTGCCAGCAGACGACTAGCGGGAGGGCCAACAGATACGCAGTATTTT. The chain uses TRBV3-1 (or the pseudogene TRBV3-2) and TRBJ2-3; 14 bases align to TRBD2. The CDR3 extends over 16 amino acids. Germline V lookup: CDR1 LGHDT, CDR2 YNNKEL (reference sequence). The J segment lost 3 bases and the V segment lost 6 bases, leaving 5 bases of the junction unmatched.

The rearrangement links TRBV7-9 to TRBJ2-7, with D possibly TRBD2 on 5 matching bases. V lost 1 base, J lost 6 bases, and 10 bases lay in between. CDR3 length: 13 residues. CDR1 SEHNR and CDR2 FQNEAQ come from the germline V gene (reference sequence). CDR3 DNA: TGTGCCAGCAGCTTAGAAGAGGAGGCCGAGCAGTACTTC. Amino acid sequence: CASSLEEEAEQYF.

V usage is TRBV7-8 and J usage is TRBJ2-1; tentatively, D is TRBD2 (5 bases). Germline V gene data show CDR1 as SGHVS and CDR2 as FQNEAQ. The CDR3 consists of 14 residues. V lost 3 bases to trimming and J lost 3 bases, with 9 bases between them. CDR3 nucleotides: TGTGCCAGCAGCTTGGAGAGGGACTACAATGAGCAGTTCTTC. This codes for CASSLERDYNEQFF.

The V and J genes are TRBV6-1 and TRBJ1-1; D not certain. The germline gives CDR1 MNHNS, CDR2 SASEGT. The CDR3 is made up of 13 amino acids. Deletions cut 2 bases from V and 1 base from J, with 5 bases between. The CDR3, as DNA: TGTGCCAGCAGTGAATTTAAGAACACTGAAGCTTTCTTT. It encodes CASSEFKNTEAFF.

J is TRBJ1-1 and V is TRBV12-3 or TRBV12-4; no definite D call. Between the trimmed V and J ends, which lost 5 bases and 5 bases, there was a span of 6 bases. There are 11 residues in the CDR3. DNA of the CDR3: TGTGCCAGCAGTCCGAGGACTGAAGCTTTCTTT. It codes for CASSPRTEAFF.

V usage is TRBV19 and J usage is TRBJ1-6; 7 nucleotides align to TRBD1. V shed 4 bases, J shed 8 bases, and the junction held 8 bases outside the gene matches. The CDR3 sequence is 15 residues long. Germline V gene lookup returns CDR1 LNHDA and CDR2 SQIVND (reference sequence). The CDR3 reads CASSTRTGQDSPLHF. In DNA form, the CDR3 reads TGTGCCAGTAGTACTAGGACAGGCCAGGATTCACCCCTCCACTTT.

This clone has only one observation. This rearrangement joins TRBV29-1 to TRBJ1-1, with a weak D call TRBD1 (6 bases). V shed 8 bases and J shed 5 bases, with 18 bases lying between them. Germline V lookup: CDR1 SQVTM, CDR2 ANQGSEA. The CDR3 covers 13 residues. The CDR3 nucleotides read TGCAGCTACAGGGCAGGGGCAGGAACTGAAGCTTTCTTT. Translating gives CSYRAGAGTEAFF. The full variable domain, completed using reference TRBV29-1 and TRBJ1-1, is SAVISQKPSRDICQRGTSLTIQCQVDSQVTMMFWYRQQPGQSLTLIATANQGSEATYESGFVIDKFPISRPNLTFSTLTVSNMSPEDSSIYLCSYRAGAGTEAFFGQGTRLTVV.

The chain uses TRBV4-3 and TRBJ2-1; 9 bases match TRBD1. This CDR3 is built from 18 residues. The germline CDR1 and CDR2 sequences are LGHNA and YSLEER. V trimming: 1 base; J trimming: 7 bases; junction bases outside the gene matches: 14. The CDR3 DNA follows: TGCGCCAGCAGCCAAGTTTGGGGGATTGGGACAGGGCGGAATGAGCAGTTCTTC. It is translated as CASSQVWGIGTGRNEQFF.

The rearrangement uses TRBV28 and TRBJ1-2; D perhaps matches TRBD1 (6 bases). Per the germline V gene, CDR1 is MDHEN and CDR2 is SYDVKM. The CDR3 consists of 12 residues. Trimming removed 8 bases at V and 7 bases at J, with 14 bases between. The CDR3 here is CASHSGGPGYTF. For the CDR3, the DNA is TGTGCCAGCCATTCGGGGGGGCCTGGCTACACCTTC.

In DNA form, the CDR3 reads TGTGCCAGCAGTTACCGCGACACACAGGACGAGCAGTACTTC. Its protein is CASSYRDTQDEQYF. The chain carries TRBV6-2 or TRBV6-3 and TRBJ2-7, with D maybe TRBD1 (5 bases). This CDR3 region has 14 residues. CDR1 MNHEY and CDR2 SVGEGT come from the germline V gene. The V end was cut by 2 bases, the J end by 5 bases, with 13 bases between.

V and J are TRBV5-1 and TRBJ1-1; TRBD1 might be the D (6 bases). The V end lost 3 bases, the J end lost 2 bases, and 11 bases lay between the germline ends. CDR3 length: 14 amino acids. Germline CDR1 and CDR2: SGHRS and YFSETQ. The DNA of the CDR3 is TGCGCCAGCAGCTACAGGGAATATAACACTGAAGCTTTCTTT. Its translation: CASSYREYNTEAFF.

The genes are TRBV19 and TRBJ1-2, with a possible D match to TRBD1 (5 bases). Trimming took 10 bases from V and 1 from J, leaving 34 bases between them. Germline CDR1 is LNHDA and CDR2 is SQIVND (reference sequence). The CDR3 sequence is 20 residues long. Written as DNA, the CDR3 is TGTGCCACCCTCTGGGTAAGGGGTACAAGCCACCACAAGCTTAACTATGGCTACACCTTC. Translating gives CATLWVRGTSHHKLNYGYTF.

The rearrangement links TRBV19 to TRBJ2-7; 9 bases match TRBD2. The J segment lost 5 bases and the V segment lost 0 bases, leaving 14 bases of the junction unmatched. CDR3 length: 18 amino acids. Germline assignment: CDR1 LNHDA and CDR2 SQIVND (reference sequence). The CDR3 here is CASSIDLGDSGSIDEQYF. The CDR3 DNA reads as TGTGCCAGTAGTATAGATCTGGGAGATAGCGGGAGCATTGACGAGCAGTACTTC. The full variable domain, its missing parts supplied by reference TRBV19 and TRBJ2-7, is DGGITQSPKYLFRKEGQNVTLSCEQNLNHDAMYWYRQDPGQGLRLIYYSQIVNDFQKGDIAEGYSVSREKKESFPLTVTSAQKNPTAFYLCASSIDLGDSGSIDEQYFGPGTRLTVT.

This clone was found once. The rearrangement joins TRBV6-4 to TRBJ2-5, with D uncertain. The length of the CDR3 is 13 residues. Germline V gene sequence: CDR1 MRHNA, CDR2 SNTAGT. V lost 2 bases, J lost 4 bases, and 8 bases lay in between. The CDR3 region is CASSDTLGETQYF. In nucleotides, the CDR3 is TGTGCCAGCAGTGACACCCTAGGAGAGACCCAGTACTTC.

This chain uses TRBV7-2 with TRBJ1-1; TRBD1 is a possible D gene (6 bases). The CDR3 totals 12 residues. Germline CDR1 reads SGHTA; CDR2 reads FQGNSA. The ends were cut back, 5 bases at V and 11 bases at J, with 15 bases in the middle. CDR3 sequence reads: CASSPRTETAFF. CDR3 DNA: TGTGCCAGCAGCCCAAGGACAGAAACGGCTTTCTTT. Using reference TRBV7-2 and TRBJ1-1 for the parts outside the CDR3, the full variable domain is GAGVSQSPSNKVTEKGKDVELRCDPISGHTALYWYRQSLGQGLEFLIYFQGNSAPDKSGLPSDRFSAERTGGSVSTLTIQRTQQEDSAVYLCASSPRTETAFFGQGTRLTVV.

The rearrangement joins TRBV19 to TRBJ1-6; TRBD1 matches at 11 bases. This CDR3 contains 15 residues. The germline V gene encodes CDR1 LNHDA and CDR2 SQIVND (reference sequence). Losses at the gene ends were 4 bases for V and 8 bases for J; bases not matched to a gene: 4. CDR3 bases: TGTGCCAGTAGTAGCCAGGGACAGGGGGATTCACCCCTCCACTTT. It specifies CASSSQGQGDSPLHF. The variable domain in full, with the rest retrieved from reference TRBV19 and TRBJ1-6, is DGGITQSPKYLFRKEGQNVTLSCEQNLNHDAMYWYRQDPGQGLRLIYYSQIVNDFQKGDIAEGYSVSREKKESFPLTVTSAQKNPTAFYLCASSSQGQGDSPLHFGNGTRLTVT.

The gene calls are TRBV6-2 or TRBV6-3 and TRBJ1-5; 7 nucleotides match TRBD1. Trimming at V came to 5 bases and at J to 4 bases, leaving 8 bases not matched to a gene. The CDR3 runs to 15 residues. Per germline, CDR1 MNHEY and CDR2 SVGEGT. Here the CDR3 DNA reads TGTGCCAGCAGTCCGAGGGGCAGGGGGAATCAGCCCCAGCATTTT. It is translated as CASSPRGRGNQPQHF.